The next 30 T cell receptor beta chains were all read from a single sample in a study of shared clonotypes between healthy human individuals. The protocol was immunoSEQ multiplex PCR, while the TCRdb copy is restricted to in-frame clones and leaves out a portion. The top ten clones hold around 0.4% of a sample with around 2.5 million clones, 80% to 95% of them seen once. Material for sequencing was naive CD4+ T cells from PBMCs. Specified subset: CD45RA+ positively selected. The receptors originated from a man between 18 and 29 years old in good health. Some clones in this sample may be carry-over from other donors' samples.

This clone showed up just once. V and J are TRBV5-8 and TRBJ1-4; the D is unclear. The germline V gene has CDR1 SGHTS and CDR2 YDEGEE. V was trimmed by 2 bases and J by 6 bases, leaving 8 bases between them. This CDR3 is built from 13 residues. The CDR3 loop reads CASSFQVDEKLFF. The CDR3 nucleotides are TGTGCCAGCAGCTTCCAGGTGGATGAAAAACTGTTTTTT.

As to this clone: Other DNA sequences in this sample translate to the same CDR3. This chain uses TRBV6-6 with TRBJ2-1; D tentatively fits TRBD1 or TRBD2 (5 bases each). V lost 2 bases and J lost 1, with 9 bases in between. The V gene's germline CDR1 is MNHNY and CDR2 SVGAGI (reference sequence). The CDR3 totals 15 residues. CDR3 bases: TGTGCCAGCAGTTACGGGGGTGGGTCCTACAATGAGCAGTTCTTC. Amino acids: CASSYGGGSYNEQFF.

J is TRBJ1-2 and V is TRBV5-8; D remains ambiguous. The V end was cut by 1 base, the J end by 6 bases, with 13 bases between. Germline V lookup: CDR1 SGHTS, CDR2 YDEGEE. The CDR3 runs to 14 residues. CDR3 DNA sequence: TGTGCCAGCAGCTTGCGGCTCTTTACCCATGGCTACACCTTC. Encoded protein: CASSLRLFTHGYTF. Drawing the rest from reference TRBV5-8 and TRBJ1-2, the complete variable domain is EAGVTQSPTHLIKTRGQQATLRCSPISGHTSVYWYQQALGLGLQFLLWYDEGEERNRGNFPPRFSGRQFPNYSSELNVNALELEDSALYLCASSLRLFTHGYTFGSGTRLTVV.

This chain uses TRBV5-1 with TRBJ1-1; a possible D gene is TRBD1 (5 bases). V lost 3 bases to trimming and J lost 11 bases, with 17 bases between them. The CDR3 has 13 residues. CDR1 and CDR2 from the germline V gene are SGHRS and YFSETQ. The CDR3 coding sequence is TGCGCCAGCAGCTGGGACGGACTACTTGAGGCTTTCTTT. As protein: CASSWDGLLEAFF.

V gene TRBV11-2 combines with J gene TRBJ2-1; D uncertain. The V end was cut by 5 bases, the J end by 0 bases, with 11 bases between. Germline values: CDR1 SGHAT, CDR2 FQNNGV. The CDR3 covers 15 residues. CDR3 region: CASSDDPSSYNEQFF. Here the CDR3 DNA reads TGTGCCAGCAGCGATGACCCGAGCTCCTACAATGAGCAGTTCTTC.

Points on this clone: A much bigger clone sits one base away, suggesting this may be a read error. The V gene is TRBV5-1, the J gene TRBJ2-5; D call uncertain. CDR1 SGHRS and CDR2 YFSETQ come from the germline V gene. The ends were cut back, 0 bases at V and 5 bases at J, with 5 bases in the middle. CDR3 length: 12 amino acids. Here the CDR3 reads CASSLAVETQYF. CDR3 nucleotides: TGCGCCAGCAGCTTGGCCGTGGAGACCCAGTACTTC.

The genes are TRBV18 and TRBJ2-5; tentatively, D is TRBD1 or TRBD2 (5 bases each). The V gene's germline CDR1 is KGHSH and CDR2 LQKENI. The CDR3 runs to 16 residues. V was pared by 2 bases and J by 4 bases, with 17 bases between. This CDR3 is CASSPYLQPRGETQYF. The DNA of the CDR3 is TGTGCCAGCTCACCATACCTACAGCCGAGGGGAGAGACCCAGTACTTC.

This clone came up once. The chain employs TRBV20-1 and TRBJ2-5, with a tentative D call TRBD1 (5 bases). V lost 6 bases, J lost 8 bases, and 13 bases lay in between. Germline CDR1 reads DFQATT; CDR2 reads SNEGSKA (reference sequence). This CDR3 has 11 residues. The CDR3 sequence is CSAWGGTTQYF. Here the CDR3 DNA reads TGCAGTGCCTGGGGCGGAACAACCCAGTACTTC.

This chain connects TRBV19 to TRBJ1-5; D not certain. V was pared by 10 bases and J by 2 bases, with 12 bases between. The CDR3 has 13 residues. Looked up from germline, CDR1 is LNHDA and CDR2 is SQIVND (reference sequence). CDR3 in amino acids: CATRDRGNQPQHF. The CDR3 DNA sequence: TGTGCCACCCGAGACCGGGGCAATCAGCCCCAGCATTTT.

The chain is built from TRBV2 and TRBJ2-7, with TRBD1 matching 8 bases. The CDR3 contains 16 residues. Trimming took 0 bases from V and 6 from J; bases not matched to a gene: 10. The germline V gene has CDR1 SNHLY and CDR2 FYNNEI. In DNA, the CDR3 is TGTGCCAGCAGTGAAGCGGGCTGGACAGGGAGGTTCGAGCAGTACTTC. It translates to CASSEAGWTGRFEQYF.

The CDR3 loop reads CASSQALTREGRWYEQYF. The CDR3 region has the DNA TGCGCCAGCAGCCAAGCCCTTACGAGGGAGGGCCGATGGTACGAGCAGTACTTC. V and J are TRBV4-3 and TRBJ2-7, with 7 nucleotides matching TRBD2. V trimming: 1 base; J trimming: 4 bases; junction bases outside the gene matches: 16. The CDR3 runs 18 residues. In germline, CDR1 is LGHNA, CDR2 YSLEER.

The rearrangement links TRBV25-1 to TRBJ1-2; 8 positions agree with TRBD1. The V and J ends lost 3 bases and 3 bases, in that order; junction bases with no gene match: 3. This CDR3 region has 14 residues. The germline CDR1 and CDR2 sequences are MGHDK and SYGVNS. This CDR3 reads CASSDLRGHYGYTF. CDR3 sequence (DNA): TGTGCCAGCAGTGACCTCAGGGGGCACTATGGCTACACCTTC.

This clone is a singleton in its sample. The rearrangement joins TRBV4-3 to TRBJ1-4; D perhaps matches TRBD1 (5 bases). Germline loops: CDR1 LGHNA, CDR2 YSLEER. The V gene lost 4 bases and the J gene lost 2 bases, with 17 bases spanning the gap. CDR3 length: 17 residues. CDR3 loop: CASSPQGPLGTNEKLFF. Written as DNA, the CDR3 is TGCGCCAGCAGCCCCCAGGGTCCGTTAGGGACTAATGAAAAACTGTTTTTT.

J is TRBJ2-7 and V is TRBV15, with 7 bases lining up with TRBD2. With 0 bases clipped from V and 3 bases from J, the junction kept 5 bases outside the gene matches. The CDR3 sequence is 15 residues long. Germline V gene lookup returns CDR1 LNHNV and CDR2 YYDKDF (reference sequence). The CDR3 here is CATSRELAFNYEQYF. The CDR3 nucleotides are TGTGCCACCAGCAGAGAACTAGCGTTTAACTACGAGCAGTACTTC.

This clone showed up just once. The CDR3 nucleotides are TGTGCCAGTGGTGAAATGAGGCCCTACAATGAGCAGTTCTTC. Protein product: CASGEMRPYNEQFF. The rearrangement joins TRBV19 to TRBJ2-1; D not resolved. The germline CDR1 and CDR2 sequences are LNHDA and SQIVND (reference sequence). Trimming removed 8 bases at V and 2 bases at J, with 13 bases between. The CDR3 runs to 14 residues.

Comments on this clone: The same CDR3 arises from other DNA sequences in this sample as well. The J gene is TRBJ1-2, the V gene TRBV5-1; D gene unclear. Trimming stripped 0 bases from V and 7 bases from J, with 10 bases between. Germline CDR1 and CDR2: SGHRS and YFSETQ. This CDR3 region has 13 residues. The DNA for the CDR3 is TGCGCCAGCAGCTTGGGGGGTATCGGTGGCTACACCTTC. Encoded protein: CASSLGGIGGYTF.

V gene TRBV4-1 combines with J gene TRBJ1-6; TRBD1 might be the D (5 bases). The V end was cut by 6 bases, the J end by 5 bases, with 14 bases between. Germline values: CDR1 MGHRA, CDR2 YSYEKL. There are 15 residues in the CDR3. This chain's CDR3 is CASSKLGLHNSPLHF. The CDR3 nucleotides are TGCGCCAGCAGTAAGCTGGGACTTCATAATTCACCCCTCCACTTT.

The chain employs TRBV5-4 and TRBJ1-3; 8 bases agree with TRBD1. Germline lookup yields CDR1 SGHNT and CDR2 YYREEE (reference sequence). The J segment lost 4 bases and the V segment lost 4 bases, leaving 7 bases of the junction unmatched. This CDR3 has 15 residues. The CDR3 DNA reads TGTGCCAGCAGCCCAAACGGACAGGGAGGAAACACCATATATTTT. Translated, it gives CASSPNGQGGNTIYF.

The gene calls are TRBV28 and TRBJ2-7; no clear D. Looked up from germline, CDR1 is MDHEN and CDR2 is SYDVKM. V was cut by 6 bases and J by 3 bases, with 9 bases left in between. The CDR3 is 12 residues long. DNA for the CDR3: TGTGCCAGCAGCGGATCGAACTACGAGCAGTACTTC. The encoded protein is CASSGSNYEQYF.

Details on this clone: Other DNA variants within this sample encode the same CDR3. Here the CDR3 reads CASSLLSSYNEQFF. The CDR3 nucleotides are TGTGCCAGCAGTTTGTTGAGCTCCTACAATGAGCAGTTCTTC. The chain combines TRBV28 with TRBJ2-1, with D unresolved. The CDR3 is 14 residues long. Germline loops: CDR1 MDHEN, CDR2 SYDVKM. With 3 bases removed from V and 0 bases from J, the gap between germline ends came to 6 bases.

The genes are TRBV5-1 and TRBJ1-1; D unclear. Trimming stripped 1 base from V and 5 bases from J, with 6 bases between. The V gene's germline CDR1 is SGHRS and CDR2 YFSETQ. The CDR3 spans 12 residues. CDR3 DNA: TGCGCCAGCAGCTTGTCTCCAACTGAAGCTTTCTTT. Residues: CASSLSPTEAFF.

The gene calls are TRBV18 and TRBJ2-7; TRBD1 agrees at 7 bases. The CDR3 runs to 14 residues. Trimming took 4 bases from V and 3 from J; bases not matched to a gene: 6. CDR1 and CDR2 (germline): KGHSH, LQKENI. The CDR3 bases are TGTGCCAGCTCACGCAGACAGGGAGACTACGAGCAGTACTTC. It translates to CASSRRQGDYEQYF.

The sample holds a few counts of this clone. This chain connects TRBV9 to TRBJ1-1; D not certain. This CDR3 contains 13 residues. Germline loops: CDR1 SGDLS, CDR2 YYNGEE. V was cut by 0 bases and J by 4 bases, with 7 bases left in between. The CDR3 protein is CASSVVGITEAFF. The CDR3 nucleotides are TGTGCCAGCAGCGTAGTGGGTATCACTGAAGCTTTCTTT.

The genes are TRBV25-1 and TRBJ2-1; 7 bases align to TRBD1. Trimming removed 4 bases from V and 8 bases from J; junction bases left unmatched: 11. This CDR3 region has 15 residues. From germline, CDR1 is MGHDK and CDR2 SYGVNS. The CDR3 region is CASSGGQRRFYEQFF. CDR3 bases: TGTGCCAGCAGTGGGGGACAGAGGAGGTTTTATGAGCAGTTCTTC.

The V and J genes are TRBV5-1 and TRBJ1-1; unclear D gene. CDR3 length equals 13 residues. Deletions cut 0 bases from V and 5 bases from J, with 8 bases between. The V gene's germline CDR1 is SGHRS and CDR2 YFSETQ. The CDR3 DNA sequence: TGCGCCAGCAGCTTGGGAACGGTGACTGAAGCTTTCTTT. It codes for CASSLGTVTEAFF.

A single count supports this clone. The chain carries TRBV7-8 and TRBJ2-7; the match to TRBD2 covers 8 bases. The CDR3 runs 15 residues. V shed 4 bases and J 4 bases; nucleotides not matched to a gene: 9. The germline CDR1 and CDR2 sequences are SGHVS and FQNEAQ. In nucleotides, the CDR3 is TGTGCCAGCAGCTCCCGAGCCGCGGGAGGATACGAGCAGTACTTC. Translating it yields CASSSRAAGGYEQYF.

Comments on this clone: The sample contains more than one DNA sequence encoding this CDR3. This sequence joins TRBV5-1 and TRBJ1-1, with 7 positions matching TRBD1. CDR1 is SGHRS, CDR2 YFSETQ, per germline. The CDR3 covers 14 residues. Trimming removed 3 bases from V and 2 bases from J; junction bases left unmatched: 4. Here the CDR3 reads CASSSGQSNTEAFF. CDR3 nucleotide sequence: TGCGCCAGCAGCTCGGGACAGAGCAACACTGAAGCTTTCTTT.

This sequence joins TRBV5-6 and TRBJ1-4, with 9 bases that match TRBD1. The CDR3 extends over 15 amino acids. J gave up 3 bases and V 4 bases, and 4 bases lay outside the gene matches. Per germline, CDR1 SGHDT and CDR2 YYEEEE. The CDR3 loop reads CASSGTGNANEKLFF. The CDR3 region has the DNA TGTGCCAGCAGCGGGACAGGGAATGCTAATGAAAAACTGTTTTTT.

The chain joins TRBV6-1 to TRBJ1-1, with D hard to call. V was shortened by 11 bases and J by 1 base, with 14 bases between the two germline ends. This CDR3 has 13 residues. Germline lookup yields CDR1 MNHNS and CDR2 SASEGT. As DNA, the CDR3 is TGTGCCGGACGATTACACCGGAACACTGAAGCTTTCTTT. This sequence encodes CAGRLHRNTEAFF.

V is TRBV30 and J is TRBJ2-5; 14 bases match TRBD2. Germline loops: CDR1 GTSNPN, CDR2 SVGIG (reference sequence). The CDR3 consists of 17 residues. V trimming: 3 bases; J trimming: 4 bases; junction bases outside the gene matches: 10. The CDR3 DNA reads TGTGCCTGGAGCCAAGGGACTAGCGGGAGAGGGATAGAGACCCAGTACTTC. Protein sequence: CAWSQGTSGRGIETQYF. Full variable domain (outside the CDR3, taken from reference TRBV30 and TRBJ2-5): SQTIHQWPATLVQPVGSPLSLECTVEGTSNPNLYWYRQAAGRGLQLLFYSVGIGQISSEVPQNLSASRPQDRQFILSSKKLLLSDSGFYLCAWSQGTSGRGIETQYFGPGTRLLVL.